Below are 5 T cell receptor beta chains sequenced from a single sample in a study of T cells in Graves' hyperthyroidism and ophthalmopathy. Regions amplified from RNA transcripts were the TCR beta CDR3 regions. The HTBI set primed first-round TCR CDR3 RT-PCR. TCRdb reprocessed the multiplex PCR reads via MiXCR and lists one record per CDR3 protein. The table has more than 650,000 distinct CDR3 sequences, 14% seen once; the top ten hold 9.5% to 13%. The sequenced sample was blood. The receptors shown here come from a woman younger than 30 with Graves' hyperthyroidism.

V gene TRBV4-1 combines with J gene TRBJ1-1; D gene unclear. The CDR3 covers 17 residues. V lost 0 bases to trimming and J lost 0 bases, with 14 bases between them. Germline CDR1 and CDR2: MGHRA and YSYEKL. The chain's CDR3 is CASSQDFRQSMNTEAFF. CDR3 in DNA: TGCGCCAGCAGCCAAGATTTTAGGCAAAGCATGAACACTGAAGCTTTCTTT.

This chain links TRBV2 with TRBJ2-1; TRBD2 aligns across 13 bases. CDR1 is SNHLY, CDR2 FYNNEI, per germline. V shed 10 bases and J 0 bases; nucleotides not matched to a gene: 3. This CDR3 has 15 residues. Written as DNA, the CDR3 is TGTGCCAAGACTAGCGGGAGGACCTCCTACAATGAGCAGTTCTTC. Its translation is CAKTSGRTSYNEQFF.

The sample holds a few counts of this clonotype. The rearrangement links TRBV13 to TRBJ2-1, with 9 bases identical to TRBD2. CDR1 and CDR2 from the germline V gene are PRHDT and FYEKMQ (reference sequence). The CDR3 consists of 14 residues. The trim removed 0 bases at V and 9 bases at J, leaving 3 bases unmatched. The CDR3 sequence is CASSLGLAGPEQFF. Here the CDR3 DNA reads TGTGCCAGCAGCTTAGGGCTAGCGGGGCCTGAGCAGTTCTTC.

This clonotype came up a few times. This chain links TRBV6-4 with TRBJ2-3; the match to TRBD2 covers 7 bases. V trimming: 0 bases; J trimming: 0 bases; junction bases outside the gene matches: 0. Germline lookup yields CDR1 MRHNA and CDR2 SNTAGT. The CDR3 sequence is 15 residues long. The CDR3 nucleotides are TGTGCCAGCAGTGACTCAGCGGGAAGCACAGATACGCAGTATTTT. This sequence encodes CASSDSAGSTDTQYF.

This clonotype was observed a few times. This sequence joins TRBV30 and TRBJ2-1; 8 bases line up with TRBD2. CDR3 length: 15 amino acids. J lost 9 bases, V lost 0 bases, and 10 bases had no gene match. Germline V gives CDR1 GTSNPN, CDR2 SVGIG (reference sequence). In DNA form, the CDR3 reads TGTGCCTGGAGTGTAGGGACTAGGGGGGGGGGTGAGCAGTTCTTC. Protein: CAWSVGTRGGGEQFF.